A selection of T cell receptor beta chains follows, all from one sample in a study of T-cell memory formation after mild COVID-19. TCRdb independently ran MiXCR on the 5' RACE reads; one entry per CDR3 protein. The table includes some 40,000 distinct CDR3 sequences, approximately 6.5% detected once. Sample: PBMCs or a T cell subset sorted from them (not recorded which). Source of these receptors: an adult who had mild COVID-19 (a few samples of this study predate the infection). Cell type and time point are not known. The CDR3 runs from the conserved cysteine through the conserved F or W. Each record gives: J gene, D gene, clone size, V gene, CDR3 DNA, CDR3 protein. A D gene is named only where the DNA matches it firmly. A clone size is listed for some rows: how often the clone was seen (once, few, many), or a class if it is expanded.

TRBJ2-5	TRBD1	many	TRBV12-3/TRBV12-4	TGTGCCAGCAGGAGGGGGCTGGAGACCCAGTACTTC	CASRRGLETQYF
TRBJ2-7	NA	many	TRBV7-2	TGTGCCAGCAGCTCCAGTCACGCCACCTACGAGCAGTACTTC	CASSSSHATYEQYF
TRBJ1-1	TRBD1	NA	TRBV12-3/TRBV12-4	TGTGCCAGCAGTACCCGACAGGGACGGAGGGCTTTCTTT	CASSTRQGRRAFF
TRBJ2-1	NA	many	TRBV5-1	TGCGCCAGCAGCTTGGAGGGACCAACCTACAATGAGCAGTTCTTC	CASSLEGPTYNEQFF
TRBJ2-3	NA	many	TRBV20-1	TGCAGTGCTCAGCGGGCTATCTTCACAGATACGCAGTATTTT	CSAQRAIFTDTQYF
TRBJ1-1	NA	NA	TRBV30	TGTGCCTGGAGTCCCCTGAACACTGAAGCTTTCTTT	CAWSPLNTEAFF
TRBJ1-6	NA	many	TRBV5-5	TGTGCCAGCAGCTTTCGGGACTACCCCAGTAGACCCCTCCACTTT	CASSFRDYPSRPLHF
TRBJ1-4	NA	few	TRBV6-6	TGTGCCAGCAGTTACGACGGAACTAATGAAAAACTGTTTTTT	CASSYDGTNEKLFF
TRBJ2-2	NA	NA	TRBV12-3/TRBV12-4	TGTGCCAGCAGTTTGAGGCAGAACGGGGAGCTGTTTTTT	CASSLRQNGELFF
TRBJ2-1	NA	few	TRBV29-1	TGCAGCGTCGTGAGACAAGGAGGGTCCTACAATGAGCAGTTCTTC	CSVVRQGGSYNEQFF
TRBJ1-1	NA	many	TRBV18	TGTGCCAGCTCATCGGGACTGTTGAACACTGAAGCTTTCTTT	CASSSGLLNTEAFF
TRBJ2-5	NA	NA	TRBV11-2	TGTGCCAGCAGCCGGGGGCTGGATCACATAGGGGGCCAAGAGACCCAGTACTTC	CASSRGLDHIGGQETQYF
TRBJ2-7	NA	many	TRBV12-3/TRBV12-4	TGTGCCAGCAGTACCCGGGACACTTCCTACGAGCAGTACTTC	CASSTRDTSYEQYF
TRBJ1-5	NA	few	TRBV19	TGTGCCAGTAGAGGCCCGGGACCCAATCAGCCCCAGCATTTT	CASRGPGPNQPQHF
TRBJ1-6	NA	few	TRBV19	TGTGCCAGTAGTACCGGGGCCATCTTGGGGAATTCACCCCTCCACTTT	CASSTGAILGNSPLHF
TRBJ1-1	NA	NA	TRBV2	TGTGCCAGCCTACGTGGGCTAAACACTGAAGCTTTCTTT	CASLRGLNTEAFF
TRBJ1-1	NA	many	TRBV5-1	TGCGCCAGCAGCTTGGTAACAAGCATGAACACTGAAGCTTTCTTT	CASSLVTSMNTEAFF
TRBJ2-7	NA	few	TRBV2	TGTGCCAGCAGCGGAGGGGTCTCTTACGAGCAGTACTTC	CASSGGVSYEQYF
TRBJ1-1	NA	many	TRBV5-1	TGCGCCAGCAGCTCAACATCGGACGACACTGAAGCTTTCTTT	CASSSTSDDTEAFF
TRBJ2-3	TRBD2	NA	TRBV11-3	TGTGCCAGCAGCCTCTTTAGCGGGGCAGATACGCAGTATTTT	CASSLFSGADTQYF
TRBJ2-7	NA	many	TRBV7-8	TGTGCCAGCAGCCCCAGACGGCTACTATTTTACGAGCAGTACTTC	CASSPRRLLFYEQYF
TRBJ2-5	NA	many	TRBV5-1	TGCGCCAGCAGCTTGGACCAAGAGACCCAGTACTTC	CASSLDQETQYF
TRBJ2-7	TRBD2	NA	TRBV3-1	TGTGCCAGCAGCTCGAGCGCGGGGGGGCCCTACGAGCAGTACTTC	CASSSSAGGPYEQYF
TRBJ2-4	NA	many	TRBV28	TGTGCCAGCAGTTTGGGTTCGGTCGTACTAGCCAAAAACATTCAGTACTTC	CASSLGSVVLAKNIQYF
TRBJ1-1	NA	many	TRBV6-2/TRBV6-3	TGTGCCAGCAGCCCAATCCCCCCCACTGAAGCTTTCTTT	CASSPIPPTEAFF
TRBJ2-5	NA	many	TRBV6-1	TGTGCCACTTCACGGGACACCAACCAAGAGACCCAGTACTTC	CATSRDTNQETQYF
TRBJ1-5	NA	NA	TRBV18	TGTGCCAGCTCACCAGGCAGGGTAGGGAATCAGCCCCAGCATTTT	CASSPGRVGNQPQHF
TRBJ2-5	NA	NA	TRBV6-2/TRBV6-3	TGTGCCAGCAGCCAAAACGAGATCCAAGAGACCCAGTACTTC	CASSQNEIQETQYF
TRBJ1-1	NA	NA	TRBV6-5	TGTGCCAGCAGTCCCTCGACAGACTCCACTGAAGCTTTCTTT	CASSPSTDSTEAFF
TRBJ2-5	NA	NA	TRBV7-3	TGTGCCAGCAGCTTAACAAGGGAGGAGACCCAGTACTTC	CASSLTREETQYF
TRBJ1-1	NA	many	TRBV7-2	TGTGCCAGCAGCCAAGACGGGTTGTATGTTGAAGCTTTCTTT	CASSQDGLYVEAFF
TRBJ2-5	NA	few	TRBV10-3	TGTGCCATCAGTGAGTCTGAGGGGCCGTTCGAGACCCAGTACTTC	CAISESEGPFETQYF
TRBJ2-3	NA	many	TRBV28	TGTGCCAGCAGTGACAGCACCGATACGCAGTATTTT	CASSDSTDTQYF
TRBJ2-1	TRBD2	NA	TRBV6-5	TGTGCCAGCAGTTCACTGACTAGCGGATACTACAATGAGCAGTTCTTC	CASSSLTSGYYNEQFF
TRBJ2-1	NA	many	TRBV6-6	TGTGCCAGCAGACGTCTAAGTGAGCAGTTCTTC	CASRRLSEQFF
TRBJ2-2	TRBD2	many	TRBV6-5	TGTGCCAGCAGATATGAGGGAGGGATCGGGGAGCTGTTTTTT	CASRYEGGIGELFF
TRBJ1-5	NA	few	TRBV4-1	TGCGCCAGCAGCCAACAACAAATGGGGCATCAGCCCCAGCATTTT	CASSQQQMGHQPQHF
TRBJ2-7	NA	many	TRBV12-3/TRBV12-4	TGTGCCAGCAGTCTAGACAGCTACGAGCAGTACTTC	CASSLDSYEQYF
TRBJ2-1	TRBD2	many	TRBV20-1	TGCAGTGCTAGAATTAGCGGGAGGGGGTACAATGAGCAGTTCTTC	CSARISGRGYNEQFF
TRBJ2-7	NA	many	TRBV7-6	TGTGCCAGCAGCTTAGTGGTCCACGAGCAGTACTTC	CASSLVVHEQYF
TRBJ2-1	TRBD2	NA	TRBV4-1	TGCGCCAGCAGCCAAGAAGGGATAGCGGGGGGCCATGAGCAGTTCTTC	CASSQEGIAGGHEQFF
TRBJ2-7	NA	many	TRBV19	TGTGCCAGTAGTAGGCAGGGAGGCGGCTACGAGCAGTACTTC	CASSRQGGGYEQYF
TRBJ1-6	NA	NA	TRBV6-5	TGTGCCAGCAGAGACAGGATCGATTCACCCCTCCACTTT	CASRDRIDSPLHF
TRBJ1-1	NA	many	TRBV6-2/TRBV6-3	TGTGCCAGCAGTAAAGGACAAGGAGGGTGGAACACTGAAGCTTTCTTT	CASSKGQGGWNTEAFF
TRBJ1-1	TRBD1	NA	TRBV30	TGTGCCTGGTGGGGGGAACAGGGGTTGGACACTGAAGCTTTCTTT	CAWWGEQGLDTEAFF